The rows below give T cell receptor beta chains drawn from one sample of a study of cytomegalovirus exposure and HLA in healthy donors. The assay was immunoSEQ multiplex PCR, and TCRdb's table has in-frame clones only and misses some. The sample carries 150,000 to 200,000 clones, less than 90% recorded once. Sequenced: PBMCs. Every receptor here comes from a boy aged 5-17 years in good health and CMV-seronegative. CDR3s include the opening cysteine and the closing phenylalanine or tryptophan. The D gene is left open where the match is weak. Rows give clone size only sometimes, using once, few, many, or a class for an expanded clone.

clone size	CDR3 length	J gene	D gene	V gene	CDR3 DNA	CDR3 protein
NA	16	TRBJ1-1	TRBD1	TRBV7-9	TGTGCCAGCAGCGCGGACAGGGACATAATGAACACTGAAGCTTTCTTT	CASSADRDIMNTEAFF
NA	14	TRBJ1-5	NA	TRBV7-2	TGTGCCAGCAGTCGTTTCGGGGGCAATCAGCCCCAGCATTTT	CASSRFGGNQPQHF
NA	17	TRBJ1-5	TRBD1	TRBV5-3	TGTGCCAGAAGCCCATCTAAGAACGACAGGGGGAATCAGCCCCAGCATTTT	CARSPSKNDRGNQPQHF
NA	16	TRBJ2-5	TRBD2	TRBV28	TGTGCCAGCAGTCTAGGACTAGCGGGAGGGCAAGAGACCCAGTACTTC	CASSLGLAGGQETQYF
once	17	TRBJ1-1	TRBD1	TRBV9	TGTGCCAGCAACCACAACGGACAGGGGCCCCCTAACACTGAAGCTTTCTTT	CASNHNGQGPPNTEAFF
NA	16	TRBJ1-5	TRBD1	TRBV30	TGTGCCTGGAGTCGTTCCTCCGGGACAGGTTCTCAGCCCCAGCATTTT	CAWSRSSGTGSQPQHF
NA	14	TRBJ1-2	NA	TRBV5-6	TGTGCCAGCAGCTCCGGACGGGGTGCCTATGGCTACACCTTC	CASSSGRGAYGYTF
NA	13	TRBJ2-7	NA	TRBV28	TGTGCCAGCAGTTTTTCACAGGGTGACGAGCAGTACTTC	CASSFSQGDEQYF
NA	19	TRBJ2-5	TRBD2	TRBV7-9	TGTGCCAGCAGCTTAGTAGGACTAGCGGGGGGCCTGCTTAAAGAGACCCAGTACTTC	CASSLVGLAGGLLKETQYF
once	16	TRBJ2-2	NA	TRBV27	TGTGCCAGCAGTCCCCAACCGGGACTGACGACCGGGGAGCTGTTTTTT	CASSPQPGLTTGELFF
many	13	TRBJ2-7	NA	TRBV4-1	TGCGCCAGCAGCCATCCGAGGTCCTACGAGCAGTACTTC	CASSHPRSYEQYF
NA	16	TRBJ2-2	NA	TRBV19	TGTGCCAGTAGTTTCCTCACAGCCACGAACACCGGGGAGCTGTTTTTT	CASSFLTATNTGELFF
NA	13	TRBJ2-2	NA	TRBV14	TGTGCCAGCAGCCAACATGACACCGGGGAGCTGTTTTTT	CASSQHDTGELFF
NA	14	TRBJ2-3	TRBD2	TRBV6-4	TGTGCCAGCAGTTCGGGGGGGGGCACAGATACGCAGTATTTT	CASSSGGGTDTQYF
NA	13	TRBJ1-2	NA	TRBV6-6	TGTGCCAGCAGTTACGATGATCCTACGGTATCGACCTTC	CASSYDDPTVSTF
NA	16	TRBJ2-2	TRBD1	TRBV7-7	TGTGCTAGCAGCTTAGGGGACAGTCCGAACACCGGGGAGCTGTTTTTT	CASSLGDSPNTGELFF
NA	14	TRBJ2-7	NA	TRBV15	TGTGCCACCAGCAGAGACCTCGACAGTTCAAGGCAGTACTTC	CATSRDLDSSRQYF
NA	12	TRBJ2-7	NA	TRBV30	TGTGCCTGGAGTAGGGCCCAGGGCGAGCAGTACTTC	CAWSRAQGEQYF
NA	14	TRBJ1-5	TRBD1	TRBV7-9	TGTGCCAGCAGCCGACAGGGGAGCAATCAGCCCCAGCATTTT	CASSRQGSNQPQHF
NA	13	TRBJ2-2	TRBD2	TRBV29-1	TGCAGCGTCGGCGGGAGGGCGACCGGGGAGCTGTTTTTT	CSVGGRATGELFF
NA	13	TRBJ1-1	TRBD1	TRBV7-2	TGTGCCAGCAGCCCGCGGACAGGCACTGAAGCTTTCTTT	CASSPRTGTEAFF
NA	16	TRBJ1-2	TRBD1	TRBV4-1	TGCGCCAGCAGCCATTCAGGACAGGGAGGTAACTATGGCTACACCTTC	CASSHSGQGGNYGYTF
NA	15	TRBJ1-5	NA	TRBV4-1	TGCGCCAGCAGCCCCCCGGACAAACCGGATCAGCCCCAGCATTTT	CASSPPDKPDQPQHF
NA	15	TRBJ2-7	TRBD1	TRBV28	TGTGCCAGCAGCCACTACAGGGGGAGCTCCTACGAGCAGTACTTC	CASSHYRGSSYEQYF
NA	15	TRBJ2-7	TRBD2	TRBV7-9	TGTGCCAGCAGCTCTAGCGGGAGAGGAGGCTACGAGCAGTACTTC	CASSSSGRGGYEQYF
NA	16	TRBJ2-3	TRBD2	TRBV19	TGTGCCAGTAGCCCGGGAGGCATACATAGCACAGATACGCAGTATTTT	CASSPGGIHSTDTQYF
once	16	TRBJ2-5	TRBD1	TRBV19	TGTGCCAGTAGTAAGGTCACAGGGGCGTACCAAGAGACCCAGTACTTC	CASSKVTGAYQETQYF
NA	13	TRBJ1-2	TRBD1	TRBV9	TGTGCCAGCAGCGTAGGCAGGGGGGATGGCTACACCTTC	CASSVGRGDGYTF
NA	16	TRBJ2-5	NA	TRBV5-1	TGCGCCAGCAGCTCCCGGCGGGTCAAGGTGTCAGAGACCCAGTACTTC	CASSSRRVKVSETQYF
few	17	TRBJ2-2	NA	TRBV11-2	TGTGCCAGCAGCTTAGTAGGGGTCTCGATTGACACCGGGGAGCTGTTTTTT	CASSLVGVSIDTGELFF
NA	16	TRBJ1-5	NA	TRBV19	TGTGCCAGTAGTATGAATCGTTTCGGGTTAGGTCAGCCCCAGCATTTT	CASSMNRFGLGQPQHF
NA	15	TRBJ1-6	NA	TRBV18	TGTGCCAGCTCACTACGAGGGGGTGTCAGGTCACCCCTCCACTTT	CASSLRGGVRSPLHF
NA	17	TRBJ2-2	TRBD2	TRBV7-6	TGTGCCAGCAGCTTAGTCGTGAGCGGGGGAAAAACCGGGGAGCTGTTTTTT	CASSLVVSGGKTGELFF
NA	13	TRBJ1-3	NA	TRBV6-6	TGTGCCAGCCTCAGGGCGTCTGGAAACACCATATATTTT	CASLRASGNTIYF
NA	13	TRBJ1-2	NA	TRBV19	TGTGCCAGTTCCCCGGGGGGGAACTATGGCTACACCTTC	CASSPGGNYGYTF
NA	13	TRBJ1-4	TRBD1	TRBV7-9	TGTGCCAGCAGCCAGACAGGGGAGGGAAAACTGTTTTTT	CASSQTGEGKLFF
NA	14	TRBJ1-2	NA	TRBV2	TGTGCCAGCAGTGAGGGCAGGGGTGACTATGGCTACACCTTC	CASSEGRGDYGYTF
NA	14	TRBJ1-3	TRBD1	TRBV30	TGTGCCTGGAGTCGCAGGGGGTCTGGAAACACCATATATTTT	CAWSRRGSGNTIYF
NA	16	TRBJ2-1	TRBD1	TRBV27	TGTGCCAGCAGTTTTGTTAGGGGACAGGGGCGTAATGAGCAGTTCTTC	CASSFVRGQGRNEQFF
NA	14	TRBJ1-5	TRBD1	TRBV19	TGTGCCAGCCACGGACAGGGAATTAATCAGCCCCAGCATTTT	CASHGQGINQPQHF
NA	16	TRBJ2-3	TRBD2	TRBV30	TGTGCCTGGAGACCAAACCTAGCGGGGCGCACAGATACGCAGTATTTT	CAWRPNLAGRTDTQYF
NA	14	TRBJ1-4	TRBD1	TRBV27	TGTGCCAGCAGTCCCCGGGACAGATATGAAAAACTGTTTTTT	CASSPRDRYEKLFF